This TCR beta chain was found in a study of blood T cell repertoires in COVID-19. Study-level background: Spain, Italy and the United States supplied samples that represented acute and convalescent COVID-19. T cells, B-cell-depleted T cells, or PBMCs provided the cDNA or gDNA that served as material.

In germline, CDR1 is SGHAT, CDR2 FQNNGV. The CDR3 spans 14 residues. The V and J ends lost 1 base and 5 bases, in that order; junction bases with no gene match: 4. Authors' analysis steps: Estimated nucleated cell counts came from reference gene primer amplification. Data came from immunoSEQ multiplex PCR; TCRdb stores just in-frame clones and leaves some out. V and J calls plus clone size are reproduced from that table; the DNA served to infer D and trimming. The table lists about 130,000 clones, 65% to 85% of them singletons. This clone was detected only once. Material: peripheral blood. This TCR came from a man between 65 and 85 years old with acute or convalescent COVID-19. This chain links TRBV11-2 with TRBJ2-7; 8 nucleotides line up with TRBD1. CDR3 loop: CASSLVSTGDEQYF. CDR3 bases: TGTGCCAGCAGCTTAGTGTCGACAGGGGACGAGCAGTACTTC.